A single sample gave rise to the 8 T cell receptor beta chains below, sequenced in a study of CD8+ T cells in alopecia areata. The authors extracted RNA and reverse transcribed it into cDNA as the sequencing template. The protocol was immunoSEQ multiplex PCR, while the TCRdb copy is restricted to in-frame clones and leaves out a portion. The sample yields fewer than 200,000 clones, about 67% seen once. The source was CD8+ T cells sorted from blood, collected at week 0. The source is a human donor with alopecia areata.

This chain connects TRBV5-6 to TRBJ2-2; D possibly corresponds to TRBD2 (5 bases). From germline, CDR1 is SGHDT and CDR2 YYEEEE. Between the trimmed V and J ends, which lost 5 bases and 6 bases, there was a span of 8 bases. CDR3 length: 12 residues. The CDR3: CASSTSPGELFF. The CDR3, as DNA: TGTGCCAGCAGTACTAGTCCCGGGGAGCTGTTTTTT.

Only one count was recorded for this clone. The rearrangement joins TRBV4-1 to TRBJ2-7; tentatively, D is TRBD1 or TRBD2 (6 bases each). The CDR3 extends over 16 amino acids. Germline V lookup: CDR1 MGHRA, CDR2 YSYEKL. V lost 0 bases and J 0 bases, leaving 12 bases between the germline ends. The CDR3 coding sequence is TGCGCCAGCAGCCAAGAAGGGGGGCTAGGCTCCTACGAGCAGTACTTC. This sequence encodes CASSQEGGLGSYEQYF.

The chain has TRBV6-1 and TRBJ2-1; D is undetermined. Looked up from germline, CDR1 is MNHNS and CDR2 is SASEGT. The CDR3 length is 13 residues. V shed 4 bases and J shed 4 bases, with 8 bases lying between them. CDR3 residues: CASSGIVYNEQFF. The CDR3 DNA follows: TGTGCCAGCAGTGGCATAGTATACAATGAGCAGTTCTTC.

This chain connects TRBV5-1 to TRBJ1-6, with a tentative D call TRBD1 (5 bases). The CDR3 length is 14 residues. Per the germline V gene, CDR1 is SGHRS and CDR2 is YFSETQ. V shed 5 bases and J shed 8 bases, with 14 bases lying between them. The DNA of the CDR3 is TGCGCCAGCAGATCGAGACAGTCTTATTCACCCCTCCACTTT. Its protein is CASRSRQSYSPLHF.

V gene TRBV5-1 combines with J gene TRBJ2-7; D might be TRBD1 or TRBD2, each matching 5 bases. The V gene's germline CDR1 is SGHRS and CDR2 YFSETQ. V was cut by 0 bases and J by 2 bases, with 9 bases left in between. The CDR3 consists of 14 residues. CDR3 amino acids: CASSLAQGPYEQYF. The CDR3, as DNA: TGCGCCAGCAGCTTGGCCCAGGGACCCTACGAGCAGTACTTC.

The chain combines TRBV5-6 with TRBJ2-1; the D is unclear. Looked up from germline, CDR1 is SGHDT and CDR2 is YYEEEE. The CDR3 is 13 amino acids. The germline V and J ends were trimmed by 4 bases and 10 bases, with 15 bases remaining between them. This CDR3 reads CASSPSNRREQFF. The CDR3, as DNA: TGTGCCAGCAGCCCCTCAAACCGGCGGGAGCAGTTCTTC.

V usage is TRBV12-5 and J usage is TRBJ2-6; the match to TRBD1 covers 7 bases. The germline gives CDR1 LGHNT, CDR2 FRNRAP. This CDR3 region has 15 residues. The V gene end was trimmed by 6 bases and the J gene end by 4 bases; junction bases not matched to a gene: 6. The CDR3 sequence: CASGPGQAGANVLTF. CDR3 sequence (DNA): TGTGCTAGTGGACCCGGACAGGCGGGGGCCAACGTCCTGACTTTC.

The chain has TRBV4-1 and TRBJ2-2; D remains unclear. The CDR3 length is 16 residues. Trimming took off 1 base at V and 0 bases at J, with 9 bases between the two ends. Germline lookup yields CDR1 MGHRA and CDR2 YSYEKL. CDR3 region: CASSQGSATNTGELFF. In DNA form, the CDR3 reads TGCGCCAGCAGCCAAGGCTCCGCCACGAACACCGGGGAGCTGTTTTTT.